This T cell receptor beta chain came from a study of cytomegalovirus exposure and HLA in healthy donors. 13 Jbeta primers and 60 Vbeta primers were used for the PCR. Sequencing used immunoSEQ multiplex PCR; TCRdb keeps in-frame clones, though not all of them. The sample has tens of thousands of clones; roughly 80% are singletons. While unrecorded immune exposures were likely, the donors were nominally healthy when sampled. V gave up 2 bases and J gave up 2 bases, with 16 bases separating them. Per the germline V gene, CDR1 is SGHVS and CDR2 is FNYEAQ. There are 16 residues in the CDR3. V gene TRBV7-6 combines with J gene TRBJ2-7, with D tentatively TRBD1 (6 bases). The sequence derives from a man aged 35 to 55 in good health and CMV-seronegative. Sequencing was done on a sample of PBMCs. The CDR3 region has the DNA TGTGCCAGCAGCTTACTCAGGGGCTTATCTACCTACGAGCAGTACTTC. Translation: CASSLLRGLSTYEQYF.